This is a list of T cell receptor beta chains from one sample in a study of sequential checkpoint blockade in melanoma. The protocol was immunoSEQ multiplex PCR, while the TCRdb copy is restricted to in-frame clones and leaves out a portion. The sample contains 3,500 to 4,000 clones, approximately 22% of which appear only once. Material: tumor tissue (inferred from file names), obtained from a patient given nivolumab and ipilimumab in sequence. The receptors come from a human donor with melanoma. The CDR3 runs from the conserved cysteine through the conserved F or W. A D gene is named only where the DNA matches it firmly. Clone size appears in some rows only: once, few, many, or a class for an expanded clone.

d_gene: .; v_gene: TRBV4-1; abundance: few; j_gene: TRBJ2-7; CDR3nt: TGCGCCAGCAGCCAAAGCACGAACAGGGTAACCTACGAGCAGTACTTC; CDR3aa: CASSQSTNRVTYEQYF
d_gene: .; v_gene: TRBV29-1; abundance: few; j_gene: TRBJ2-3; CDR3nt: TGCAGCGTTGAAAGCCAGGGTAAGGATACGCAGTATTTT; CDR3aa: CSVESQGKDTQYF
d_gene: TRBD1; v_gene: TRBV30; abundance: .; j_gene: TRBJ2-7; CDR3nt: TGTGCCTGGAGTTTACAGGGGTACGAGCAGTACTTC; CDR3aa: CAWSLQGYEQYF
d_gene: .; v_gene: TRBV11-3; abundance: medium-sized; j_gene: TRBJ2-3; CDR3nt: TGTGCCAGCAGCCGAGGGGAGACAGGAGATACGCAGTATTTT; CDR3aa: CASSRGETGDTQYF
d_gene: .; v_gene: TRBV30; abundance: .; j_gene: TRBJ1-2; CDR3nt: TGTGCCGGGGACGTCCAGGAAGGGTATGGCTACACCTTC; CDR3aa: CAGDVQEGYGYTF
d_gene: TRBD1; v_gene: TRBV9; abundance: many; j_gene: TRBJ1-2; CDR3nt: TGTGCCAGCAGTGAGGGACAGGGGGCGAACTATGGCTACACCTTC; CDR3aa: CASSEGQGANYGYTF
d_gene: .; v_gene: TRBV6-8; abundance: few; j_gene: TRBJ2-3; CDR3nt: TGTGCCAGCAGCTGGAATGGGGATACGCAGTATTTT; CDR3aa: CASSWNGDTQYF
d_gene: .; v_gene: TRBV29-1; abundance: few; j_gene: TRBJ2-6; CDR3nt: TGCAGCGTTAAAAGCATACAAAGTCGGGCCAACGTCCTGACTTTC; CDR3aa: CSVKSIQSRANVLTF
d_gene: .; v_gene: TRBV4-1; abundance: medium-sized; j_gene: TRBJ1-4; CDR3nt: TGCGCCAGCAGCCAGGCTCCGGGATCGACTAATGAAAAACTGTTTTTT; CDR3aa: CASSQAPGSTNEKLFF
d_gene: .; v_gene: TRBV7-8; abundance: .; j_gene: TRBJ2-3; CDR3nt: TGTGCCAGCAGCTTGGCTTCGGCAGGGACCACAGATACGCAGTATTTT; CDR3aa: CASSLASAGTTDTQYF
d_gene: .; v_gene: TRBV19; abundance: .; j_gene: TRBJ2-2; CDR3nt: TGTGCCAGTAGTGAACCGGGACAGAACACCGGGGAGCTGTTTTTT; CDR3aa: CASSEPGQNTGELFF
d_gene: TRBD1; v_gene: TRBV11-3; abundance: few; j_gene: TRBJ2-1; CDR3nt: TGTGCCAGCGTGGGCGGACAGGATTCCTACAATGAGCAGTTCTTC; CDR3aa: CASVGGQDSYNEQFF
d_gene: TRBD1; v_gene: TRBV6-8; abundance: few; j_gene: TRBJ1-5; CDR3nt: TGTGCCAGCAGACGACAGGGTCCTAGCAATCAGCCCCAGCATTTT; CDR3aa: CASRRQGPSNQPQHF
d_gene: .; v_gene: TRBV11-3; abundance: many; j_gene: TRBJ2-7; CDR3nt: TGTGCCAGCAGCTCGTGGGCCGGGACCGGGTCCTACGAGCAGTACTTC; CDR3aa: CASSSWAGTGSYEQYF
d_gene: TRBD1; v_gene: TRBV19; abundance: .; j_gene: TRBJ2-1; CDR3nt: TGTGCCAGTTCTGTCGGACAGGGCTACAATGAGCAGTTCTTC; CDR3aa: CASSVGQGYNEQFF
d_gene: TRBD1; v_gene: TRBV4-1; abundance: many; j_gene: TRBJ1-1; CDR3nt: TGCGCCAGCAGTCCACCGGGACAGGGGGCGCGAGCTTTCTTT; CDR3aa: CASSPPGQGARAFF
d_gene: .; v_gene: TRBV11-3; abundance: many; j_gene: TRBJ1-1; CDR3nt: TGTGCCAGCAGCTTGTCGGGGGTGCAGGTAAAGCCTGAAGCTTTCTTT; CDR3aa: CASSLSGVQVKPEAFF
d_gene: TRBD1; v_gene: TRBV11-3; abundance: .; j_gene: TRBJ2-3; CDR3nt: TGTGCCAGCAGCTTTAGACAGGGGGCAGGGGATACGCAGTATTTT; CDR3aa: CASSFRQGAGDTQYF
d_gene: .; v_gene: TRBV5-1; abundance: medium-sized; j_gene: TRBJ2-7; CDR3nt: TGCGCCAGCAGCTTGGTGGGGTATGGCTCCTACGAGCAGTACTTC; CDR3aa: CASSLVGYGSYEQYF
d_gene: .; v_gene: TRBV11-3; abundance: medium-sized; j_gene: TRBJ2-1; CDR3nt: TGTGCCAGCAGCTCATGGGACTCCTACAATGAGCAGTTCTTC; CDR3aa: CASSSWDSYNEQFF
d_gene: .; v_gene: TRBV1; abundance: few; j_gene: TRBJ1-6; CDR3nt: TGCGCCAGCAGGGACTCGACAGGGGGCGTCCGATCACCCCTCCACTTT; CDR3aa: CASRDSTGGVRSPLHF
d_gene: .; v_gene: TRBV25-1; abundance: .; j_gene: TRBJ1-1; CDR3nt: TGTGCCAGCAGTGAATATACAAGGGGAGATGAAGCTTTCTTT; CDR3aa: CASSEYTRGDEAFF
d_gene: TRBD1; v_gene: TRBV5-1; abundance: .; j_gene: TRBJ2-7; CDR3nt: TGCGCCAGCAGCCTCGTTCCCGGGACAGGGACGAGCTCCTACGAGCAGTACTTC; CDR3aa: CASSLVPGTGTSSYEQYF
d_gene: .; v_gene: TRBV6-8; abundance: .; j_gene: TRBJ2-5; CDR3nt: TGTGCCAGCAGTTACTCCTACCTCGGGGTGAGAGAGACCCAGTACTTC; CDR3aa: CASSYSYLGVRETQYF
d_gene: TRBD2; v_gene: TRBV5-1; abundance: .; j_gene: TRBJ2-1; CDR3nt: TGCGCCAGCAGCTATCGGATGACTAGCGGGGGGAAGATTGAGCAGTTCTTC; CDR3aa: CASSYRMTSGGKIEQFF
d_gene: .; v_gene: TRBV11-3; abundance: many; j_gene: TRBJ1-4; CDR3nt: TGTGCCAGCAGCTTATCAGGGGCTAATGAAAAACTGTTTTTT; CDR3aa: CASSLSGANEKLFF
d_gene: TRBD1; v_gene: TRBV5-1; abundance: .; j_gene: TRBJ2-7; CDR3nt: TGCGCCAGCAGCTTGATGACAGGGGGCTCCTACGAGCAGTACTTC; CDR3aa: CASSLMTGGSYEQYF
d_gene: TRBD1; v_gene: TRBV6-8; abundance: few; j_gene: TRBJ2-7; CDR3nt: TGTGCCAGCAGACCTACAGGGGGCCTCTACGAGCAGTACTTC; CDR3aa: CASRPTGGLYEQYF
d_gene: .; v_gene: TRBV29-1; abundance: .; j_gene: TRBJ2-5; CDR3nt: TGCAGCGTGGGCTCCCACCGCGAAGAGACCCAGTACTTC; CDR3aa: CSVGSHREETQYF
d_gene: .; v_gene: TRBV23-1; abundance: few; j_gene: TRBJ2-7; CDR3nt: TGCGCCAGCAGCTTGTTCCGGGGGAGAGAGCAGTACTTC; CDR3aa: CASSLFRGREQYF
d_gene: TRBD1; v_gene: TRBV29-1; abundance: .; j_gene: TRBJ2-7; CDR3nt: TGCAGCGTTGAAGATCCGGACAGGGGCGGGCGCGAGCAGTACTTC; CDR3aa: CSVEDPDRGGREQYF
d_gene: .; v_gene: TRBV11-3; abundance: .; j_gene: TRBJ2-6; CDR3nt: TGTGCCAGCAACCCGGGCTCCAGCTCTGGGGCCAACGTCCTGACTTTC; CDR3aa: CASNPGSSSGANVLTF
d_gene: .; v_gene: TRBV11-3; abundance: .; j_gene: TRBJ1-1; CDR3nt: TGTGCCAGCAGCTTAGTCTGGGGGCAGGCAAACACTGAAGCTTTCTTT; CDR3aa: CASSLVWGQANTEAFF
d_gene: TRBD1; v_gene: TRBV11-3; abundance: few; j_gene: TRBJ1-5; CDR3nt: TGTGCCAGCACACCATACAGGGGTTATAGCAATCAGCCCCAGCATTTT; CDR3aa: CASTPYRGYSNQPQHF
d_gene: TRBD1; v_gene: TRBV5-1; abundance: .; j_gene: TRBJ1-3; CDR3nt: TGCGCCAGCAGCTCCGGACAGGGGGCTGACACCATATATTTT; CDR3aa: CASSSGQGADTIYF
d_gene: .; v_gene: TRBV28; abundance: few; j_gene: TRBJ2-5; CDR3nt: TGTGCCAGCAGCGATATTTCCGGGACTGAAAGGGAGACCCAGTACTTC; CDR3aa: CASSDISGTERETQYF
d_gene: TRBD1; v_gene: TRBV30; abundance: .; j_gene: TRBJ2-7; CDR3nt: TGTGCCTGGAGACAGGGGGTTCCAAACGAGCAGTACTTC; CDR3aa: CAWRQGVPNEQYF
d_gene: TRBD2; v_gene: TRBV11-3; abundance: few; j_gene: TRBJ2-2; CDR3nt: TGTGCCAGCAGCCCCCTGGCGTCTAGCGGAATAAACGGGGAGCTGTTTTTT; CDR3aa: CASSPLASSGINGELFF
d_gene: .; v_gene: TRBV19; abundance: few; j_gene: TRBJ2-1; CDR3nt: TGTGCCAGTAGTTCACCTCCGGGGAGGCACTACAATGAGCAGTTCTTC; CDR3aa: CASSSPPGRHYNEQFF
d_gene: .; v_gene: TRBV30; abundance: .; j_gene: TRBJ2-7; CDR3nt: TGTGCCTGGAGTGTACGGGATAGGGGGGGCTCCTACGAGCAGTACTTC; CDR3aa: CAWSVRDRGGSYEQYF